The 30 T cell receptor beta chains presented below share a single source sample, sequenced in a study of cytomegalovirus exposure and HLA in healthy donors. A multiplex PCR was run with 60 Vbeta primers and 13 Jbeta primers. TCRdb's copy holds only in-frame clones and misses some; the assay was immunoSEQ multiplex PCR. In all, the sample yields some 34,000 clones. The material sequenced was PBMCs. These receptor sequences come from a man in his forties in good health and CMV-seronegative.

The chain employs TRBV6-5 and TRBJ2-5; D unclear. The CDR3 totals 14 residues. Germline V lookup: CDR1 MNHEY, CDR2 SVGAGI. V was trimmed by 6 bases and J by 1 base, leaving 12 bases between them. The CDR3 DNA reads TGTGCCAGCAGCCCCGGTGGGCGCCAAGAGACCCAGTACTTC. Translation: CASSPGGRQETQYF.

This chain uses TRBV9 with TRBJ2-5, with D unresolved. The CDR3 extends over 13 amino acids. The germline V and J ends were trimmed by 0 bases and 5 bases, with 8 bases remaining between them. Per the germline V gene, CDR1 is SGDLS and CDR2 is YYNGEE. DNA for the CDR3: TGTGCCAGCAGCGTAGGAGGTACGGAGACCCAGTACTTC. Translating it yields CASSVGGTETQYF.

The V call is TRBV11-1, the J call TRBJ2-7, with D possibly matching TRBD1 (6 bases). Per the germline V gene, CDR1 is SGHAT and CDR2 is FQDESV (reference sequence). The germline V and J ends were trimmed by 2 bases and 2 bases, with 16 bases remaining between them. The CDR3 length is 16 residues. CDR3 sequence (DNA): TGTGCCAGCAGCTTACAAGGTTCAGGGGATACCTACGAGCAGTACTTC. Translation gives CASSLQGSGDTYEQYF.

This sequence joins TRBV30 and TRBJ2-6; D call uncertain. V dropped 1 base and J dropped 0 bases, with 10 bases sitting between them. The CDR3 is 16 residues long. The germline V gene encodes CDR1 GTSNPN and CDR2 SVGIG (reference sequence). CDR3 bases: TGTGCCTGGAGTGGGCAACTACTCTCTGGGGCCAACGTCCTGACTTTC. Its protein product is CAWSGQLLSGANVLTF.

CDR3 region: CACTGGIEAFF. The CDR3 coding sequence is TGTGCCTGTACAGGGGGGATTGAAGCTTTCTTT. The chain has TRBV30 and TRBJ1-1, with TRBD1 identical over 8 bases. The germline V gene encodes CDR1 GTSNPN and CDR2 SVGIG (reference sequence). This CDR3 contains 11 residues. The V segment lost 6 bases and the J segment 7 bases; nucleotides outside the gene matches: 4.

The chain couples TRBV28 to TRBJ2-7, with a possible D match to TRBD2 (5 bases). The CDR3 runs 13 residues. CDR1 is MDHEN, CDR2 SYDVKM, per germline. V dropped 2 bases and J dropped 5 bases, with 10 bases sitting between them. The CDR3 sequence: CASSLGGRDEQYF. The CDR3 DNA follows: TGTGCCAGCAGTTTAGGAGGACGGGACGAGCAGTACTTC.

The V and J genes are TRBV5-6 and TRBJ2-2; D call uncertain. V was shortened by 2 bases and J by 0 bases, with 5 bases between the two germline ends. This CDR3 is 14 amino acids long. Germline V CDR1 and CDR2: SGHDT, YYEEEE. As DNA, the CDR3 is TGTGCCAGCAGCTTCGAGGCGAACACCGGGGAGCTGTTTTTT. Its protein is CASSFEANTGELFF.

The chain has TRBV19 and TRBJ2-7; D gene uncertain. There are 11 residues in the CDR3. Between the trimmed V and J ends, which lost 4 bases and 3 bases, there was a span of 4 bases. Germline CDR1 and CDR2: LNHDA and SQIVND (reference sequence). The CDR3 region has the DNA TGTGCCAGTAGTACCTTCTACGAGCAGTACTTC. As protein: CASSTFYEQYF. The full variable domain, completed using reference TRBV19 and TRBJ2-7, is DGGITQSPKYLFRKEGQNVTLSCEQNLNHDAMYWYRQDPGQGLRLIYYSQIVNDFQKGDIAEGYSVSREKKESFPLTVTSAQKNPTAFYLCASSTFYEQYFGPGTRLTVT.

The CDR3: CASSPRDRGPYEQYF. The CDR3 nucleotides read TGTGCCAGCAGTCCCCGGGACAGGGGTCCCTACGAGCAGTACTTC. This chain joins TRBV28 and TRBJ2-7; 10 bases are shared with TRBD1. Germline V gene data show CDR1 as MDHEN and CDR2 as SYDVKM. The CDR3 extends over 15 amino acids. The J segment lost 2 bases and the V segment lost 5 bases, leaving 6 bases of the junction unmatched.

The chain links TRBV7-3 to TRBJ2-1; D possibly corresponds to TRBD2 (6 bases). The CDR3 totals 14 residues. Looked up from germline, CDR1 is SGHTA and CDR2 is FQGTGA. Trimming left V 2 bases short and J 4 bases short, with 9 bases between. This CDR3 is CASSLSGTYNEQFF. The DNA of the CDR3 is TGTGCCAGCAGCTTATCCGGGACTTACAATGAGCAGTTCTTC.

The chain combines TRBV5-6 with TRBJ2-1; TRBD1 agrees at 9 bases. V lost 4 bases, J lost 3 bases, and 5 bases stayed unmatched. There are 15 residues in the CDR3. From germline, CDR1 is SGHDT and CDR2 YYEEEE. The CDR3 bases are TGTGCCAGCAGCGATGGACAGGGGCGCTACAATGAGCAGTTCTTC. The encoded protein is CASSDGQGRYNEQFF.

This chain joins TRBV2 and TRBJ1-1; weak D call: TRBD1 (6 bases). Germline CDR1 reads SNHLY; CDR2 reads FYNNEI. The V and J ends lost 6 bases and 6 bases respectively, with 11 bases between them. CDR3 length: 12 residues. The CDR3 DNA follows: TGTGCCAGCAGCGGACAGTTTGCTGAAGCTTTCTTT. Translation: CASSGQFAEAFF.

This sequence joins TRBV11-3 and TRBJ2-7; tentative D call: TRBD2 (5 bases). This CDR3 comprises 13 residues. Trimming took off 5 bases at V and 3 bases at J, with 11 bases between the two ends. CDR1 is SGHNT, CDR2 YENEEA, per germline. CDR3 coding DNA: TGTGCCAGCAGCCCCCGGGGAAACTACGAGCAGTACTTC. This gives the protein CASSPRGNYEQYF. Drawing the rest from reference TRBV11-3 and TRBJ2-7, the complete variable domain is EAGVVQSPRYKIIEKKQPVAFWCNPISGHNTLYWYLQNLGQGPELLIRYENEEAVDDSQLPKDRFSAERLKGVDSTLKIQPAELGDSAVYLCASSPRGNYEQYFGPGTRLTVT.

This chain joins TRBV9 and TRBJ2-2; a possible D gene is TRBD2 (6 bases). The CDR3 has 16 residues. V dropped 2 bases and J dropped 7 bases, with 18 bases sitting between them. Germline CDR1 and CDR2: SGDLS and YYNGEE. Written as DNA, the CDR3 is TGTGCCAGCAGCGTTCACTCGGGGGTGGGCGGCGGGGAGCTGTTTTTT. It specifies CASSVHSGVGGGELFF.

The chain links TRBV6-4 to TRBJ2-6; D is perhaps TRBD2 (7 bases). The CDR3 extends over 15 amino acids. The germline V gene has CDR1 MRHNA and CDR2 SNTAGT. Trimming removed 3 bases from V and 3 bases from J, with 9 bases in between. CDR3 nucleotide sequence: TGTGCCAGCAGTGAAAGGGGGGGTGGGGCCAACGTCCTGACTTTC. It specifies CASSERGGGANVLTF.

Here the CDR3 reads CAWRGYSYGYTF. The CDR3 region has the DNA TGTGCCTGGAGAGGTTACAGTTATGGCTACACCTTC. The chain has TRBV30 and TRBJ1-2; no clear D gene. Trimming cost V 3 bases and J 5 bases, with 10 bases left between them. CDR3 length equals 12 residues. Germline V gene sequence: CDR1 GTSNPN, CDR2 SVGIG (reference sequence).

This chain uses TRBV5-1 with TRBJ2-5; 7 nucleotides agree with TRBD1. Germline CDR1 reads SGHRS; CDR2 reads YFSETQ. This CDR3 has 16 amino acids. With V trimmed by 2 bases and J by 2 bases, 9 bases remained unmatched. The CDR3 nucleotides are TGCGCCAGCAGCTTCCATCTACAGGGGCCGCAAGAGACCCAGTACTTC. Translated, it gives CASSFHLQGPQETQYF.

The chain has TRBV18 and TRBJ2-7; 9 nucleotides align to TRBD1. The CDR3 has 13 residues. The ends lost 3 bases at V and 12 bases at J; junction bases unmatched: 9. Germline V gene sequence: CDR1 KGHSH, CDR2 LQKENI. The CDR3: CASSPAGTGLGYF. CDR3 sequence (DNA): TGTGCCAGCTCACCCGCCGGGACAGGGCTCGGGTACTTC.

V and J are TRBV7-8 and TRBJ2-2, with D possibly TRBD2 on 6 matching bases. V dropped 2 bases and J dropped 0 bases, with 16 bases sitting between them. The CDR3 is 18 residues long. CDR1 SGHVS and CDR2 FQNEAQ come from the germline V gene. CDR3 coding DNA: TGTGCCAGCAGCTTATACGGTCTAGCGAGACCGAACACCGGGGAGCTGTTTTTT. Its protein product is CASSLYGLARPNTGELFF.

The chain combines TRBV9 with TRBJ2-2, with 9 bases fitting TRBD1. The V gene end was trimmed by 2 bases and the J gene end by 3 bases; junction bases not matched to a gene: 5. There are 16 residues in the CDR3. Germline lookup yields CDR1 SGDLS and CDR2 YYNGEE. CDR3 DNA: TGTGCCAGCAGCGTCTACAGGGGGCTAGACACCGGGGAGCTGTTTTTT. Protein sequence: CASSVYRGLDTGELFF.

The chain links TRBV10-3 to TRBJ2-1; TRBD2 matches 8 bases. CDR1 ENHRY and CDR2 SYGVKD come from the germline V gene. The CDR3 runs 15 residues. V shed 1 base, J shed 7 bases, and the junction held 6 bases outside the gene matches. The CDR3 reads CAISELLAGMNEQFF. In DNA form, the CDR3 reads TGTGCCATCAGTGAGTTATTAGCGGGAATGAATGAGCAGTTCTTC.

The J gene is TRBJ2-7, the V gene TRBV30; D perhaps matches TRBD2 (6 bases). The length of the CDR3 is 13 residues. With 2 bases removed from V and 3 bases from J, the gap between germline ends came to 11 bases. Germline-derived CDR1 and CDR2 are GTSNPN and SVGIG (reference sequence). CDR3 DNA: TGTGCCTGGAGTCGGGACTCCTTCTACGAGCAGTACTTC. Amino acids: CAWSRDSFYEQYF. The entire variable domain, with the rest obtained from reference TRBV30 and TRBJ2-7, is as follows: SQTIHQWPATLVQPVGSPLSLECTVEGTSNPNLYWYRQAAGRGLQLLFYSVGIGQISSEVPQNLSASRPQDRQFILSSKKLLLSDSGFYLCAWSRDSFYEQYFGPGTRLTVT.

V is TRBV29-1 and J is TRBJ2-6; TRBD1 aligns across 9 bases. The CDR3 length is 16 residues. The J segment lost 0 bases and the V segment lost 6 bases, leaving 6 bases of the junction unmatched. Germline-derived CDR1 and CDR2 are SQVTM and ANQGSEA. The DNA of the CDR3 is TGCAGCGTCCTGCCGGGACAGGGCTCTGGGGCCAACGTCCTGACTTTC. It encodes CSVLPGQGSGANVLTF. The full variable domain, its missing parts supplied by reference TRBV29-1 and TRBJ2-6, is SAVISQKPSRDICQRGTSLTIQCQVDSQVTMMFWYRQQPGQSLTLIATANQGSEATYESGFVIDKFPISRPNLTFSTLTVSNMSPEDSSIYLCSVLPGQGSGANVLTFGAGSRLTVL.

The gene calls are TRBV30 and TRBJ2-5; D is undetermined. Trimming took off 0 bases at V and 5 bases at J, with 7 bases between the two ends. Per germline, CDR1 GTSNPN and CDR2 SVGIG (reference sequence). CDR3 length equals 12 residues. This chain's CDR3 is CAWSVLRETQYF. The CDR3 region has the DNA TGTGCCTGGAGTGTACTAAGGGAGACCCAGTACTTC.

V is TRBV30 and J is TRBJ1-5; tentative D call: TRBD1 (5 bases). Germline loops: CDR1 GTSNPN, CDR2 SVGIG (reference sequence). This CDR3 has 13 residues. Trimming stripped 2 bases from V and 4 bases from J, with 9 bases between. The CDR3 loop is CAWSSTENQPQHF. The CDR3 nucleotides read TGTGCCTGGAGTTCGACAGAAAATCAGCCCCAGCATTTT.

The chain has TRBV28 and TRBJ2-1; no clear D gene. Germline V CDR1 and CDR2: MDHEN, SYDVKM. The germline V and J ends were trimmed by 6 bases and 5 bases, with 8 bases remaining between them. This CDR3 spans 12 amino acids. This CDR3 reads CASSPTHNEQFF. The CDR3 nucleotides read TGTGCCAGCAGCCCTACCCACAATGAGCAGTTCTTC.

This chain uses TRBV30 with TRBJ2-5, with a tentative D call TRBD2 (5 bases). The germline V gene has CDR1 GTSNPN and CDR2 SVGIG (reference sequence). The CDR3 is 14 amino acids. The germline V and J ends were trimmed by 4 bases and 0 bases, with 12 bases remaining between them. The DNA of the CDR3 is TGTGCCTGGATTGTTACGGGGTACCAAGAGACCCAGTACTTC. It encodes CAWIVTGYQETQYF.

The CDR3 sequence: CAWSAPRRDNHGYTF. CDR3 coding DNA: TGTGCCTGGAGTGCGCCTCGCCGGGACAATCATGGCTACACCTTC. The chain employs TRBV30 and TRBJ1-2, with a weak D call TRBD1 (6 bases). The CDR3 runs to 15 residues. Trimming cost V 1 base and J 6 bases, with 18 bases left between them. CDR1 and CDR2 (germline): GTSNPN, SVGIG (reference sequence).

The CDR3 loop is CASSPVLSGSADTQYF. DNA of the CDR3: TGTGCCAGCTCTCCCGTACTTAGCGGGAGCGCAGATACGCAGTATTTT. This chain links TRBV18 with TRBJ2-3; 9 positions agree with TRBD2. V lost 6 bases to trimming and J lost 4 bases; unmatched junction nucleotides: 11. CDR1 KGHSH and CDR2 LQKENI come from the germline V gene. The CDR3 consists of 16 residues. Variable domain in full (rest from reference TRBV18 and TRBJ2-3): NAGVMQNPRHLVRRRGQEARLRCSPMKGHSHVYWYRQLPEEGLKFMVYLQKENIIDESGMPKERFSAEFPKEGPSILRIQQVVRGDSAAYFCASSPVLSGSADTQYFGPGTRLTVL.

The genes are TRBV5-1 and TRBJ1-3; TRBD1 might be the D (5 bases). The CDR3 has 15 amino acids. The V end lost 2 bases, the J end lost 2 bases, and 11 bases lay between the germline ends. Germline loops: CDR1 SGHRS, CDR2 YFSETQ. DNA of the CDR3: TGCGCCAGCAGCTTCACTTTAGGGGCTGGAAACACCATATATTTT. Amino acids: CASSFTLGAGNTIYF.